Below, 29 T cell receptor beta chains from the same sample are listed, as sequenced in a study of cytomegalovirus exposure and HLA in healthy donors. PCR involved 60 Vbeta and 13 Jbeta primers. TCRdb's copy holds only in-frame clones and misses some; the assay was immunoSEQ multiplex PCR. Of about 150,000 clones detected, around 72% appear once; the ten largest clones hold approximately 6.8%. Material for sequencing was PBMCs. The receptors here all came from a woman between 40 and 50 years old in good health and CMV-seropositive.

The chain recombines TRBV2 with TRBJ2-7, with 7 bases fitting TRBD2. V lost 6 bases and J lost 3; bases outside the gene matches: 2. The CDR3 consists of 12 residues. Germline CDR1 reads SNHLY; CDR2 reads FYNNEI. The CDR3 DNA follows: TGTGCCAGCAGGGGGGACTACTACGAGCAGTACTTC. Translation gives CASRGDYYEQYF.

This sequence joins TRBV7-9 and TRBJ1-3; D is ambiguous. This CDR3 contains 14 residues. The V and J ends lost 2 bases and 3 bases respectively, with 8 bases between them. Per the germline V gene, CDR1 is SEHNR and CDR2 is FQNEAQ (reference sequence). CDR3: CASSLRGGGNTIYF. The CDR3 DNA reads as TGTGCCAGCAGCTTAAGAGGAGGTGGAAACACCATATATTTT.

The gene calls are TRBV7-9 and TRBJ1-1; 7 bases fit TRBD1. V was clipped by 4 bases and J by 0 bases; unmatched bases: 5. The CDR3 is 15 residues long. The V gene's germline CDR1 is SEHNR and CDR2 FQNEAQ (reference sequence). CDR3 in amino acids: CASSSTDRVNTEAFF. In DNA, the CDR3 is TGTGCCAGCAGCTCAACCGACAGGGTGAACACTGAAGCTTTCTTT. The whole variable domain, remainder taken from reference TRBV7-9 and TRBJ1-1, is DTGVSQNPRHKITKRGQNVTFRCDPISEHNRLYWYRQTLGQGPEFLTYFQNEAQLEKSRLLSDRFSAERPKGSFSTLEIQRTEQGDSAMYLCASSSTDRVNTEAFFGQGTRLTVV.

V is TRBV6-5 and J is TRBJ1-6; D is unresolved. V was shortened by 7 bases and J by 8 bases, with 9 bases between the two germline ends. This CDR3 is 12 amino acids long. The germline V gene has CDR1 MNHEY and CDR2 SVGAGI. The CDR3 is CASNSIDSPLHF. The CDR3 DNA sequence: TGTGCCAGCAATAGCATAGATTCACCCCTCCACTTT.

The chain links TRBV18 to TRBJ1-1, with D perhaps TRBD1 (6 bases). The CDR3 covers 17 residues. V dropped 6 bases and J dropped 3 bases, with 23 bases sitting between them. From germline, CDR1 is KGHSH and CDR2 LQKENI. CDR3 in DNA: TGTGCCAGCTCGCCTAAAACGGGGGGCGCGTCGGACACTGAAGCTTTCTTT. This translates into CASSPKTGGASDTEAFF.

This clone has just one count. The CDR3 nucleotides are TGTGCCAGCAGCCGACAGGGGAGCTCCTACAATGAGCAGTTCTTC. This encodes CASSRQGSSYNEQFF. This chain links TRBV6-5 with TRBJ2-1, with 8 nucleotides matching TRBD1. Germline CDR1 MNHEY, CDR2 SVGAGI. With V trimmed by 6 bases and J by 0 bases, 4 bases remained unmatched. The CDR3 runs to 15 residues.

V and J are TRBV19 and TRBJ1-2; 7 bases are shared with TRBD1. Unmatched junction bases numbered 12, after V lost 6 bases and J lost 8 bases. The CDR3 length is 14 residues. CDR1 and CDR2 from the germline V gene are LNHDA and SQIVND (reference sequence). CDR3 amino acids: CASSPTGTSRGYTF. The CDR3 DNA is TGTGCCAGTAGCCCGACAGGGACTTCCCGGGGCTACACCTTC.

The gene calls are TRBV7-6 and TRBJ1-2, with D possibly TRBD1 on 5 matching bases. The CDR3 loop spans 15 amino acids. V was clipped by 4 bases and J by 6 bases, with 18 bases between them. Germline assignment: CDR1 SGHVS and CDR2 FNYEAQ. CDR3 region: CASSSLRAGFDGYTF. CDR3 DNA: TGTGCCAGCAGCTCACTCAGGGCGGGGTTTGATGGCTACACCTTC. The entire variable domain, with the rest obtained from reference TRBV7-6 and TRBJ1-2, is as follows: GAGVSQSPRYKVTKRGQDVALRCDPISGHVSLYWYRQALGQGPEFLTYFNYEAQQDKSGLPNDRFSAERPEGSISTLTIQRTEQRDSAMYRCASSSLRAGFDGYTFGSGTRLTVV.

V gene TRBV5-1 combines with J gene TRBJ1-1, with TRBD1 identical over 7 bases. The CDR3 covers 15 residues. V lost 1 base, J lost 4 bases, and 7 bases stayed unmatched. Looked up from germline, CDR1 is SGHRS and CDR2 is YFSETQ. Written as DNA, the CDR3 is TGCGCCAGCAGCTTGACGGCAGGGGGGTTCACTGAAGCTTTCTTT. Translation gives CASSLTAGGFTEAFF.

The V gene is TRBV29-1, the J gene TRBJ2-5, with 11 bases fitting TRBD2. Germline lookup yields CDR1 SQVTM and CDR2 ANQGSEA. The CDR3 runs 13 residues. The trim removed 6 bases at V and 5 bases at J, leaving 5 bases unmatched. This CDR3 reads CSVPLAGAETQYF. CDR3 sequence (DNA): TGCAGCGTACCACTAGCGGGGGCGGAGACCCAGTACTTC. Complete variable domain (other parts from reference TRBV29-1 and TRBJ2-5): SAVISQKPSRDICQRGTSLTIQCQVDSQVTMMFWYRQQPGQSLTLIATANQGSEATYESGFVIDKFPISRPNLTFSTLTVSNMSPEDSSIYLCSVPLAGAETQYFGPGTRLLVL.

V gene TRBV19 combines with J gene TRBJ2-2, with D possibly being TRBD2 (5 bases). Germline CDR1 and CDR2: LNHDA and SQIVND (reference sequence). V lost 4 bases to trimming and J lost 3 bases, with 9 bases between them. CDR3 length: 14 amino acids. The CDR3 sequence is CASSTGIHTGELFF. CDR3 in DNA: TGTGCCAGTAGTACGGGGATTCACACCGGGGAGCTGTTTTTT.

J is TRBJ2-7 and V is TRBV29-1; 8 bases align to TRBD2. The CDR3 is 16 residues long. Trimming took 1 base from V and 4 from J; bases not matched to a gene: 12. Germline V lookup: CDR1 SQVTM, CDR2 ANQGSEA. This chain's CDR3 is CSVEGQIRGGKYEQYF. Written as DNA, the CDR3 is TGCAGCGTTGAAGGCCAAATTCGGGGGGGGAAATACGAGCAGTACTTC.

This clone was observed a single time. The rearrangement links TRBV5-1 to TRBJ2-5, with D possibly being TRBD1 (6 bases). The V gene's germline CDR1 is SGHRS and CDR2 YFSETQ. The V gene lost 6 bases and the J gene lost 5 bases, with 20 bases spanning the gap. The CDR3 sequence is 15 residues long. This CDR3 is CASTQSTGPGETQYF. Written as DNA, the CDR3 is TGCGCCAGCACCCAGTCCACAGGGCCGGGTGAGACCCAGTACTTC.

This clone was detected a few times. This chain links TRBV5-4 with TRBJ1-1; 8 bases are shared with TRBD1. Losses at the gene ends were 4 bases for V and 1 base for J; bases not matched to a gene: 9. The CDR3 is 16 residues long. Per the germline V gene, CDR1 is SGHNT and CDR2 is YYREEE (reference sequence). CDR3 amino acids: CASSRQGPRANTEAFF. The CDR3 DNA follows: TGTGCCAGCAGCCGACAGGGGCCGAGGGCGAACACTGAAGCTTTCTTT.

The CDR3 DNA is TGTGCCAGCAGCTTAGTCGGTAACACTGAAGCTTTCTTT. Its protein is CASSLVGNTEAFF. V gene TRBV11-2 combines with J gene TRBJ1-1; no clear D gene. Germline assignment: CDR1 SGHAT and CDR2 FQNNGV. The CDR3 spans 13 residues. V was clipped by 1 base and J by 2 bases, with 5 bases between them.

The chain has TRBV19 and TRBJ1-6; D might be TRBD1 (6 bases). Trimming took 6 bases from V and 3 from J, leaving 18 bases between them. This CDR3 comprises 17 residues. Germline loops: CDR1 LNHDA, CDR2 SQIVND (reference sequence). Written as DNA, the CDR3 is TGTGCCAGTAGCCAACCCTCCGGCAGGGGCTATAATTCACCCCTCCACTTT. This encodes CASSQPSGRGYNSPLHF.

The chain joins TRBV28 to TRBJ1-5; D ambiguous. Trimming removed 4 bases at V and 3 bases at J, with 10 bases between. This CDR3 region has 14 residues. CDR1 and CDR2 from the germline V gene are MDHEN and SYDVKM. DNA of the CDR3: TGTGCCAGCAGTTGGCCGGGGAACAATCAGCCCCAGCATTTT. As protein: CASSWPGNNQPQHF.

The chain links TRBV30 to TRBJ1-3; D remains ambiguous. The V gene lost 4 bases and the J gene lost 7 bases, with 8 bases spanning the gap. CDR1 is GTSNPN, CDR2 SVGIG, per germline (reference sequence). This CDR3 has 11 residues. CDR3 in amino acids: CAWTVSNTIYF. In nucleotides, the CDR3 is TGTGCCTGGACCGTTAGTAACACCATATATTTT. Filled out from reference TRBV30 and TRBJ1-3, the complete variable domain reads SQTIHQWPATLVQPVGSPLSLECTVEGTSNPNLYWYRQAAGRGLQLLFYSVGIGQISSEVPQNLSASRPQDRQFILSSKKLLLSDSGFYLCAWTVSNTIYFGEGSWLTVV.

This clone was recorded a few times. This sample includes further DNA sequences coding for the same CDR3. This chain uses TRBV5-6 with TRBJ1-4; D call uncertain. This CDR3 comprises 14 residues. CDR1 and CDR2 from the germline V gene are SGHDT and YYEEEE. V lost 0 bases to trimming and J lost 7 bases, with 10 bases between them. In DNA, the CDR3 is TGTGCCAGCAGCTTGGGTGGAGGTCGTGAAAAACTGTTTTTT. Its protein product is CASSLGGGREKLFF.

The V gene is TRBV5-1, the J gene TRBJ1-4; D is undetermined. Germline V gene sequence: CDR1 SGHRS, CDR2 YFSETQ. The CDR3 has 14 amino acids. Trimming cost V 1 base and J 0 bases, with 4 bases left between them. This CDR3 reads CASSLTATNEKLFF. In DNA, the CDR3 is TGCGCCAGCAGCTTGACTGCAACTAATGAAAAACTGTTTTTT.

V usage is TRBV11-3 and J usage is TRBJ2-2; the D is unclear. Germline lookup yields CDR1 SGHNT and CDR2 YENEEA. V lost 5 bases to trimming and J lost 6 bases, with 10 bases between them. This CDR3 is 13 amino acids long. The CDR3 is CASSPPSSGELFF. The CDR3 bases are TGTGCCAGCAGCCCACCCAGTTCCGGGGAGCTGTTTTTT. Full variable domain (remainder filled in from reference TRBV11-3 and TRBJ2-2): EAGVVQSPRYKIIEKKQPVAFWCNPISGHNTLYWYLQNLGQGPELLIRYENEEAVDDSQLPKDRFSAERLKGVDSTLKIQPAELGDSAVYLCASSPPSSGELFFGEGSRLTVL.

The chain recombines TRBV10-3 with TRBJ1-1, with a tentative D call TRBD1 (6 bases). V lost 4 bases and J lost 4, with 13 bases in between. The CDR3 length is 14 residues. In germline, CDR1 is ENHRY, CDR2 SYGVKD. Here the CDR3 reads CAISGKGGGTEAFF. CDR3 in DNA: TGTGCCATCAGTGGTAAGGGAGGGGGCACTGAAGCTTTCTTT.

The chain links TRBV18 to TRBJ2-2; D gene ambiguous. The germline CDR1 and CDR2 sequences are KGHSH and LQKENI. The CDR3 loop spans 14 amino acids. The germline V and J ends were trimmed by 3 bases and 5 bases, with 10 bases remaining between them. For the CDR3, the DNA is TGTGCCAGCTCACCCTCGCGGCGAACCGGGGAGCTGTTTTTT. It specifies CASSPSRRTGELFF.

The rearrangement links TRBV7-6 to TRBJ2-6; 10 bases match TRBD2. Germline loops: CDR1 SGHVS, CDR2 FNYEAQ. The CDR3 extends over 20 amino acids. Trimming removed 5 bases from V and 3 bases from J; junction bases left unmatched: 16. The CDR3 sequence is CASSPRLAGVMAGGANVLTF. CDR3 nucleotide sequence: TGTGCCAGCAGCCCCCGGCTAGCGGGGGTTATGGCGGGTGGGGCCAACGTCCTGACTTTC.

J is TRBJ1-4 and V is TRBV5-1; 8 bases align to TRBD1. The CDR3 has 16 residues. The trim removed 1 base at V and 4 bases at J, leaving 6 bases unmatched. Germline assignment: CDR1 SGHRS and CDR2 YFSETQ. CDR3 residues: CASSLQGALGNEKLFF. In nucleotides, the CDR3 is TGCGCCAGCAGCTTGCAGGGGGCGCTTGGTAATGAAAAACTGTTTTTT.

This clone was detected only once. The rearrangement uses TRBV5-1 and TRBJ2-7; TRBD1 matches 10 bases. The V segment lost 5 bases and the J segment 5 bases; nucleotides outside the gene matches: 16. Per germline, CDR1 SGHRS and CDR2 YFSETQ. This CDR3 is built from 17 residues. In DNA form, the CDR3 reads TGCGCCAGCAGACGATATCCGGACAGGGGGAACGAGGACGAGCAGTACTTC. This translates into CASRRYPDRGNEDEQYF.

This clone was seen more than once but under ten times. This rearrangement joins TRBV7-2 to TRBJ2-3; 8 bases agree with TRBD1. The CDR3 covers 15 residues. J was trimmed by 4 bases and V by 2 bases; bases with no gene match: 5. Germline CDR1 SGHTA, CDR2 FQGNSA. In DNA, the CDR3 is TGTGCCAGCAGCTTACAGGACAGGGCAGCAGATACGCAGTATTTT. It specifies CASSLQDRAADTQYF.

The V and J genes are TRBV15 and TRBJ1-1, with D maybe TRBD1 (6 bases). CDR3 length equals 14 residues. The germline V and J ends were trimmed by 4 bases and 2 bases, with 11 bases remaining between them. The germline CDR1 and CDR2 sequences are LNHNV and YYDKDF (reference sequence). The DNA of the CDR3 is TGTGCCACCAGCAACGGACAGCTTAACACTGAAGCTTTCTTT. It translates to CATSNGQLNTEAFF.

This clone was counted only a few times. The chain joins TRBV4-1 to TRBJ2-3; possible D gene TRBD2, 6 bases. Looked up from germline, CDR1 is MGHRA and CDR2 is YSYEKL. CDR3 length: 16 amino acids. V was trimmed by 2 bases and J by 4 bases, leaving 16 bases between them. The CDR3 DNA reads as TGCGCCAGCAGCCAATGGTGGGGGGATTGGGCAGATACGCAGTATTTT. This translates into CASSQWWGDWADTQYF.